Shown below are 18 T cell receptor beta chains from a single sample sequenced in a study of shared clonotypes between healthy human individuals. Sequenced by immunoSEQ multiplex PCR; TCRdb stores in-frame clones only, minus some. Counted here are under 600,000 clones, approximately 95% occurring once; the ten biggest clones make up 0.064%. Sequencing was done on a sample of naive CD4+ T cells sorted from blood. Noted subset: CD45RA+ positively selected. The receptors derive from a woman aged 25 to 39 in good health.

A word on this clone: Germline and junction disagree at one end, which may indicate a read error. The chain uses TRBV7-9 and TRBJ2-3; TRBD1 matches at 7 bases. The CDR3 extends over 14 amino acids. Germline loops: CDR1 SEHNR, CDR2 FQNEAQ (reference sequence). CDR3 DNA: TGTGCCAGCTCAGAGGGACAGAGAGACTGGGGGAGAAATTTT. Its translation: CASSEGQRDWGRNF.

V and J are TRBV19 and TRBJ2-2; 9 nucleotides line up with TRBD1. Unmatched junction bases numbered 6, after V lost 6 bases and J lost 7 bases. The CDR3 extends over 14 amino acids. The germline V gene encodes CDR1 LNHDA and CDR2 SQIVND (reference sequence). CDR3 coding DNA: TGTGCCAGTAGCTCTGACAGGGGGGTCGGGGAGCTGTTTTTT. This gives the protein CASSSDRGVGELFF.

The V gene is TRBV6-5, the J gene TRBJ2-2; no clear D gene. Germline-derived CDR1 and CDR2 are MNHEY and SVGAGI. The CDR3 sequence is 16 residues long. V gave up 0 bases and J gave up 7 bases, with 15 bases separating them. CDR3 loop: CASSYSLYQGRGELFF. As DNA, the CDR3 is TGTGCCAGCAGTTACTCGTTGTACCAAGGTCGCGGGGAGCTGTTTTTT.

J is TRBJ2-7 and V is TRBV6-1, with TRBD1 as a possible D gene (5 bases). CDR3 length equals 12 residues. Germline values: CDR1 MNHNS, CDR2 SASEGT. V gave up 6 bases and J gave up 2 bases, with 8 bases separating them. CDR3 sequence (DNA): TGTGCCAGCAGCAGGGCAGCCTACGAGCAGTACTTC. It codes for CASSRAAYEQYF.

This CDR3 reads CASSFSSGNTGELFF. The CDR3 nucleotides are TGTGCCAGCAGCTTCTCTAGCGGGAACACCGGGGAGCTGTTTTTT. This chain joins TRBV7-9 and TRBJ2-2; 7 bases align to TRBD2. The CDR3 has 15 residues. Germline CDR1 reads SEHNR; CDR2 reads FQNEAQ (reference sequence). The V gene end was trimmed by 3 bases and the J gene end by 1 base; junction bases not matched to a gene: 2.

This clone has a single count. J is TRBJ1-1 and V is TRBV9; a possible D gene is TRBD1 (6 bases). The V gene lost 4 bases and the J gene lost 0 bases, with 22 bases spanning the gap. CDR1 and CDR2 from the germline V gene are SGDLS and YYNGEE. The CDR3 has 18 amino acids. CDR3 nucleotide sequence: TGTGCCAGCAGCTCCTCCCCCGGACAGACAGCCTTGAACACTGAAGCTTTCTTT. Protein product: CASSSSPGQTALNTEAFF.

The V call is TRBV18, the J call TRBJ1-3, with D perhaps matching TRBD1 (5 bases). The germline V and J ends were trimmed by 1 base and 0 bases, with 10 bases remaining between them. Germline V gene data show CDR1 as KGHSH and CDR2 as LQKENI. The CDR3 is 16 amino acids. The DNA of the CDR3 is TGTGCCAGCTCACCACAGGACACGGGCTCTGGAAACACCATATATTTT. Encoded protein: CASSPQDTGSGNTIYF.

The gene calls are TRBV28 and TRBJ2-1; D gene ambiguous. The CDR3 extends over 10 amino acids. Germline assignment: CDR1 MDHEN and CDR2 SYDVKM. The germline V and J ends were trimmed by 4 bases and 9 bases, with 4 bases remaining between them. Written as DNA, the CDR3 is TGTGCCAGCAGTTATGGTGAGCAGTTCTTC. This gives the protein CASSYGEQFF.

V and J are TRBV6-6 and TRBJ1-4; TRBD1 aligns across 7 bases. The germline CDR1 and CDR2 sequences are MNHNY and SVGAGI (reference sequence). Trimming took 6 bases from V and 5 from J; bases not matched to a gene: 9. This CDR3 contains 15 residues. CDR3 in DNA: TGTGCCAGCAGGTCCGAGGGGGCGCGGAATGAAAAACTGTTTTTT. This sequence encodes CASRSEGARNEKLFF.

The chain recombines TRBV18 with TRBJ1-2; TRBD1 matches 12 bases. The CDR3 is 14 amino acids. After removal of 3 bases from V and 8 bases from J, the junction contained 4 bases not matched to a gene. The germline V gene has CDR1 KGHSH and CDR2 LQKENI. CDR3 sequence (DNA): TGTGCCAGCTCACCGGGACAGGGGGCGGAGGGCTACACCTTC. Translating it yields CASSPGQGAEGYTF.

This clone was observed a handful of times. At the DNA level, this CDR3 is encoded by other sequences in the same sample as well. This rearrangement joins TRBV19 to TRBJ1-5; D unclear. Trimming left V 3 bases short and J 0 bases short, with 3 bases between. The germline gives CDR1 LNHDA, CDR2 SQIVND (reference sequence). This CDR3 spans 13 amino acids. The CDR3 here is CASSIASNQPQHF. For the CDR3, the DNA is TGTGCCAGTAGTATTGCTAGCAATCAGCCCCAGCATTTT.

This sequence joins TRBV2 and TRBJ1-1, with D unclear. Per germline, CDR1 SNHLY and CDR2 FYNNEI. V shed 1 base and J shed 0 bases, with 12 bases lying between them. This CDR3 has 16 residues. CDR3 loop: CASSEGGQTLNTEAFF. CDR3 coding DNA: TGTGCCAGCAGTGAAGGAGGGCAGACCTTGAACACTGAAGCTTTCTTT.

The chain recombines TRBV6-1 with TRBJ1-1; D is unclear. V was shortened by 1 base and J by 1 base, with 7 bases between the two germline ends. This CDR3 is built from 14 residues. Germline V gene lookup returns CDR1 MNHNS and CDR2 SASEGT. The CDR3 region has the DNA TGTGCCAGCAGTGAAGTGCGGAGGAACACTGAAGCTTTCTTT. Its protein is CASSEVRRNTEAFF.

The genes are TRBV28 and TRBJ2-7; 10 bases agree with TRBD1. Germline V CDR1 and CDR2: MDHEN, SYDVKM. J gave up 3 bases and V 6 bases, and 5 bases lay outside the gene matches. This CDR3 is built from 14 residues. The CDR3 loop reads CASSDRGRFYEQYF. The CDR3 DNA reads as TGTGCCAGCAGCGACAGGGGGCGCTTCTACGAGCAGTACTTC.

This chain links TRBV28 with TRBJ2-7; no firm D call. Germline V gene sequence: CDR1 MDHEN, CDR2 SYDVKM. CDR3 length: 14 amino acids. Trimming removed 7 bases at V and 2 bases at J, with 15 bases between. The CDR3 DNA reads TGTGCCAGCAAAAAGGGCTCAAGACCCTACGAGCAGTACTTC. Translation gives CASKKGSRPYEQYF.

The chain recombines TRBV13 with TRBJ1-4; TRBD1 agrees at 7 bases. The CDR3 sequence is 19 residues long. The junction had 15 bases not matched to a gene; V was cut back by 0 bases and J by 5 bases. Germline assignment: CDR1 PRHDT and CDR2 FYEKMQ (reference sequence). The CDR3 nucleotides read TGTGCCAGCAGCTTAGGCTTCCCAACGACCGGGACAGCAAATGAAAAACTGTTTTTT. Its translation: CASSLGFPTTGTANEKLFF.

This chain links TRBV6-5 with TRBJ2-5, with TRBD1 identical over 7 bases. The V gene's germline CDR1 is MNHEY and CDR2 SVGAGI. This CDR3 region has 13 residues. Germline trimming cut 6 bases from V and 6 bases from J; bases unmatched to any gene: 7. The DNA for the CDR3 is TGTGCCAGCAGCGGGGACAGTAGAAAGACCCAGTACTTC. This codes for CASSGDSRKTQYF.

The chain recombines TRBV29-1 with TRBJ2-1; 9 bases fit TRBD1. J lost 1 base, V lost 6 bases, and 4 bases had no gene match. CDR3 length equals 14 residues. CDR1 SQVTM and CDR2 ANQGSEA come from the germline V gene. The CDR3 DNA reads as TGCAGCGTCGCCGACAGGGGGTCCTACAATGAGCAGTTCTTC. This encodes CSVADRGSYNEQFF.